This TCR beta chain was captured by sequencing in a study of read filtering for tumor transcriptome and immune sequencing. Points from the study as a whole: Sorted CD138-negative bone marrow cells were not purified T cells. Correlation between methods rose after single-read clonotypes were removed. About 80% of IR-seq clonotypes had a single read, yet these held approximately 4% of reads.

The library was built from around 0.4 ug RNA with molecular barcoded adaptors for alpha/delta and beta/gamma chains. From the reads, TCRdb called clonotypes with MiXCR, one entry per CDR3 protein. Here the sample spans some 39,000 distinct CDR3 sequences, 14% being singletons. Notes on this clonotype: Its target is unknown.

Sequenced material: a population of CD138-negative cells sorted from bone marrow. The receptor was derived from a donor over 35 with multiple myeloma.

This CDR3 is CASSLEAGAYEQYF. Written as DNA, the CDR3 is TGCGCCAGCAGCTTGGAAGCGGGGGCCTACGAGCAGTACTTC. The genes are TRBV5-1 and TRBJ2-7; TRBD2 matches at 8 bases. Unmatched junction bases numbered 1, after V lost 0 bases and J lost 2 bases. The CDR3 loop spans 14 amino acids. Germline CDR1 reads SGHRS; CDR2 reads YFSETQ.